One sample yielded the 15 T cell receptor beta chains listed below, sequenced in a study of cytomegalovirus exposure and HLA in healthy donors. PCR was performed using 60 Vbeta and 13 Jbeta primers. Libraries were prepared by immunoSEQ multiplex PCR; TCRdb keeps only in-frame clonotypes and omits some of them. Here the sample spans 100,000 to 120,000 clones, about 80% being singletons. The sample consisted of PBMCs. The receptors were gathered from an older woman in good health and CMV-seropositive.

The chain couples TRBV29-1 to TRBJ1-3, with D unresolved. The CDR3 consists of 13 residues. Trimming cost V 2 bases and J 3 bases, with 8 bases left between them. CDR1 and CDR2 from the germline V gene are SQVTM and ANQGSEA. DNA for the CDR3: TGCAGCGTTGAAAGACAATTTGGAAACACCATATATTTT. Its protein product is CSVERQFGNTIYF.

The V and J genes are TRBV28 and TRBJ2-7; D ambiguous. Germline lookup yields CDR1 MDHEN and CDR2 SYDVKM. V dropped 8 bases and J dropped 0 bases, with 8 bases sitting between them. The CDR3 loop spans 12 amino acids. In DNA, the CDR3 is TGTGCCAGCCGCGAGAGCTCCTACGAGCAGTACTTC. This translates into CASRESSYEQYF.

The chain combines TRBV9 with TRBJ1-1, with TRBD1 identical over 8 bases. Germline V gives CDR1 SGDLS, CDR2 YYNGEE. The CDR3 is 15 residues long. J was trimmed by 3 bases and V by 0 bases; bases with no gene match: 4. CDR3 coding DNA: TGTGCCAGCAGCGTAGATCAGGGGGCTTACACTGAAGCTTTCTTT. Translating it yields CASSVDQGAYTEAFF.

The chain combines TRBV7-6 with TRBJ2-2, with D perhaps TRBD2 (6 bases). V lost 0 bases and J lost 2, with 13 bases in between. Germline V lookup: CDR1 SGHVS, CDR2 FNYEAQ. The CDR3 loop spans 17 amino acids. CDR3 residues: CASSLASGTYNTGELFF. The CDR3 DNA reads as TGTGCCAGCAGCTTAGCCTCCGGGACTTATAACACCGGGGAGCTGTTTTTT.

The chain couples TRBV19 to TRBJ1-2; TRBD1 matches at 7 bases. The V gene's germline CDR1 is LNHDA and CDR2 SQIVND (reference sequence). This CDR3 comprises 21 residues. The V and J ends lost 5 bases and 4 bases, in that order; junction bases with no gene match: 28. Here the CDR3 reads CASSYDYALRGLKPNFYGYTF. The DNA of the CDR3 is TGTGCCAGTAGTTATGATTATGCGCTGAGGGGGCTGAAGCCGAACTTCTATGGCTACACCTTC.

The rearrangement joins TRBV18 to TRBJ1-5; D not certain. CDR3 length equals 14 residues. In germline, CDR1 is KGHSH, CDR2 LQKENI. Trimming took 0 bases from V and 9 from J, leaving 12 bases between them. This chain's CDR3 is CASSPPLVSGPQHF. In DNA form, the CDR3 reads TGTGCCAGCTCACCACCGCTGGTCTCGGGGCCCCAGCATTTT.

This chain uses TRBV11-2 with TRBJ2-5; perhaps TRBD2 as D (6 bases). V was shortened by 5 bases and J by 3 bases, with 10 bases between the two germline ends. The germline V gene encodes CDR1 SGHAT and CDR2 FQNNGV. This CDR3 is built from 13 residues. The CDR3 loop reads CASSGLAKETQYF. The CDR3 DNA sequence: TGTGCCAGCAGCGGCCTAGCGAAAGAGACCCAGTACTTC. The full variable domain, its missing parts supplied by reference TRBV11-2 and TRBJ2-5, is EAGVAQSPRYKIIEKRQSVAFWCNPISGHATLYWYQQILGQGPKLLIQFQNNGVVDDSQLPKDRFSAERLKGVDSTLKIQPAKLEDSAVYLCASSGLAKETQYFGPGTRLLVL.

This clone was found a few times. J is TRBJ2-1 and V is TRBV6-4; a weak D match, TRBD2 (6 bases). The ends were cut back, 4 bases at V and 3 bases at J, with 22 bases in the middle. The germline CDR1 and CDR2 sequences are MRHNA and SNTAGT. The CDR3 has 18 amino acids. DNA of the CDR3: TGTGCCAGCAGTGGCCCGGATGAGAGGGACTCAGTCTACAATGAGCAGTTCTTC. Amino acids: CASSGPDERDSVYNEQFF.

J is TRBJ2-5 and V is TRBV4-1, with 11 bases matching TRBD2. Trimming removed 1 base from V and 5 bases from J; junction bases left unmatched: 3. CDR3 size: 15 residues. CDR1 and CDR2 (germline): MGHRA, YSYEKL. This CDR3 is CASSQGLAGLETQYF. CDR3 DNA sequence: TGCGCCAGCAGCCAAGGACTAGCGGGATTGGAGACCCAGTACTTC.

J is TRBJ1-2 and V is TRBV5-4; D remains ambiguous. Germline V lookup: CDR1 SGHNT, CDR2 YYREEE (reference sequence). The germline V and J ends were trimmed by 0 bases and 2 bases, with 8 bases remaining between them. This CDR3 comprises 14 residues. CDR3 protein: CASSLETSNYGYTF. The CDR3 DNA sequence: TGTGCCAGCAGCTTGGAGACTTCAAACTATGGCTACACCTTC.

The table lists this clone with a count of one. V gene TRBV27 combines with J gene TRBJ2-5; 7 bases match TRBD2. The CDR3 sequence is 17 residues long. Germline V gives CDR1 MNHEY, CDR2 SMNVEV (reference sequence). V was pared by 7 bases and J by 2 bases, with 16 bases of the junction left unmatched. Here the CDR3 DNA reads TGTGCCAGCAAGGTTCGACATGGCGGGAGTTATCAAGAGACCCAGTACTTC. It translates to CASKVRHGGSYQETQYF.

This rearrangement joins TRBV12-5 to TRBJ2-7; D ambiguous. The germline CDR1 and CDR2 sequences are LGHNT and FRNRAP. Trimming stripped 0 bases from V and 4 bases from J, with 7 bases between. The CDR3 is 13 amino acids. The CDR3 is CASGLVPLYEQYF. The DNA for the CDR3 is TGTGCTAGTGGTTTGGTCCCCTTATACGAGCAGTACTTC.

The chain combines TRBV9 with TRBJ1-4; TRBD1 aligns across 9 bases. Germline CDR1 reads SGDLS; CDR2 reads YYNGEE. This CDR3 is 15 amino acids long. J lost 8 bases, V lost 0 bases, and 5 bases had no gene match. CDR3: CASSVDGQGYEKLFF. The CDR3 DNA sequence: TGTGCCAGCAGCGTAGACGGACAGGGGTACGAAAAACTGTTTTTT.

The chain uses TRBV2 and TRBJ1-4; D is perhaps TRBD1 (6 bases). The CDR3 length is 15 residues. Germline V gene sequence: CDR1 SNHLY, CDR2 FYNNEI. V lost 6 bases to trimming and J lost 8 bases, with 19 bases between them. Here the CDR3 reads CASSRDNAGSEKLFF. CDR3 bases: TGTGCCAGCAGCCGGGACAATGCCGGCTCGGAAAAACTGTTTTTT.

The chain employs TRBV18 and TRBJ2-7; D ambiguous. V shed 0 bases and J shed 2 bases, with 5 bases lying between them. The CDR3 is made up of 13 amino acids. The germline V gene has CDR1 KGHSH and CDR2 LQKENI. In DNA, the CDR3 is TGTGCCAGCTCACCACCGTTCACCTACGAGCAGTACTTC. Amino acid sequence: CASSPPFTYEQYF.